The rows below give T cell receptor beta chains drawn from one sample of a study of blood T cell repertoires in COVID-19. Measured with immunoSEQ multiplex PCR; TCRdb has only the in-frame clones, and not every one. The sample lists 65,000 to 95,000 clones, roughly 77% occurring once. The sample comprised peripheral blood. The receptors derive from a man aged 50-60 years with active or convalescent COVID-19. The conserved cysteine and the conserved F or W are not part of the CDR3 here. Fields, in order: clone size, J gene, D gene, V gene, CDR3 protein. A D gene is named only where the DNA matches it firmly. Clone size is given for some rows only: seen once, a few or many times, or a class if the clone is expanded.

. TRBJ2-3 . TRBV5-6 ASSFYGGADTQY
once TRBJ1-5 . TRBV7-2 ASSWSSNQPQH
. TRBJ2-7 TRBD2 TRBV19 ASSSSSGGPTYEQY
. TRBJ1-1 . TRBV3-1/TRBV3-2 ASSQVGQGRGITEAF
. TRBJ1-5 . TRBV25-1 ASSVTGSNQPQH
. TRBJ1-2 . TRBV29-1 SGSRGYGYT
. TRBJ2-5 . TRBV3-1/TRBV3-2 ASSQDESAGILKETQY
few TRBJ2-7 . TRBV5-4 ASKAGPLYEQY
. TRBJ2-3 . TRBV14 ASSRGGHADTQY
. TRBJ1-2 . TRBV6-5 ASSYEGSYT
many TRBJ2-1 . TRBV11-3 ASSFGGEQF
once TRBJ1-1 . TRBV20-1 SASWQAGAF
few TRBJ2-6 TRBD1 TRBV6-5 ASSHRGSGANVLT
. TRBJ2-1 . TRBV4-1 ASSQEGRGYGEQF
. TRBJ1-1 . TRBV5-1 ASSRTGLNTEAF
. TRBJ1-5 TRBD1 TRBV7-6 ASSSRTGGNQPQH
. TRBJ1-3 . TRBV6-5 ASSLSGTPSGNTIY
. TRBJ1-4 TRBD1 TRBV7-2 ASSLAWGNRGQNEKLF
. TRBJ2-1 TRBD2 TRBV5-6 ASSTSGSYNEQF
. TRBJ2-3 TRBD2 TRBV5-1 ASSVLLAGSGTDTQY
. TRBJ2-1 . TRBV11-1 ASSRVGGTSYNEQF
. TRBJ2-2 TRBD2 TRBV5-5 ASSLSGAGTGELF
few TRBJ2-2 TRBD2 TRBV6-5 ASKLAGLTGELF
once TRBJ2-3 TRBD1 TRBV6-5 ASRAGGFASDTQY
. TRBJ1-5 . TRBV24-1 ATSDFASNQPQH
few TRBJ1-1 TRBD1 TRBV5-4 ASSTWDSIMNTEAF
. TRBJ2-6 . TRBV24-1 ATSDRAGANVLT
few TRBJ1-3 TRBD1 TRBV6-6 ASSGTGLSGNTIY
. TRBJ1-2 TRBD1 TRBV27 ASSFISRKTTGVRTYGYT
. TRBJ2-7 TRBD2 TRBV5-1 ASSYGGVSYEQY
. TRBJ2-2 . TRBV6-2/TRBV6-3 ASSYWTEDSADTGELF
. TRBJ1-5 . TRBV6-5 ASRETRRSNQPQH
. TRBJ1-6 . TRBV11-1 ASSPLGGDSPLH
. TRBJ2-7 TRBD1 TRBV28 ASSAPGQPYEQY
once TRBJ1-5 . TRBV6-5 ASSRTPNQPQH
. TRBJ1-1 . TRBV28 ASVGKMNTEAF
. TRBJ1-1 . TRBV6-4 ASSATPRTEAF
. TRBJ1-1 . TRBV28 ASSQGGAGNTEAF
. TRBJ2-7 . TRBV6-1 ASSQPTTDEQY
. TRBJ1-1 . TRBV24-1 ATSDLPRSGYMNTEAF
. TRBJ2-5 TRBD1 TRBV6-5 ASSYSRGLETQY
. TRBJ1-1 . TRBV10-3 AIRQEPNTEAF
. TRBJ2-5 TRBD2 TRBV6-5 ANLGGEKEETQY
. TRBJ2-3 TRBD2 TRBV2 ASGGTSESTDTQY
. TRBJ1-1 . TRBV27 ASSSKGVGAF
. TRBJ2-3 . TRBV4-1 ASSQDAAVGVADTQY
few TRBJ1-1 . TRBV12-3/TRBV12-4 ASSRLQGSEAF
. TRBJ2-2 . TRBV21-1 ASSTSSGANTGELF
. TRBJ2-1 TRBD2 TRBV2 AARLAAYNEQF
. TRBJ2-4 . TRBV27 ASSSGEVAKNIQY
once TRBJ2-2 TRBD1 TRBV7-9 ASSIDGQGPGELF
. TRBJ1-3 . TRBV9 ASSVGNSGNTIY
. TRBJ2-5 TRBD1 TRBV2 ASSPGTVQETQY
once TRBJ2-1 TRBD2 TRBV11-2 ASSRRTSGGPYNEQF